The clone carrying this T cell receptor (beta chain) showed up many times. This specimen belongs to a study of identical twins. TCRdb reanalysed the 5' RACE reads using MiXCR and keeps one entry per CDR3 protein. The sample lists 690,000 or so distinct CDR3 sequences, over 8.5% occurring once. V lost 6 bases, J lost 4 bases, and 12 bases lay in between. Germline CDR1 ENHRY, CDR2 SYGVKD. CDR3 length: 14 residues. Another study also made use of these data, one on yellow fever vaccine responses in identical twins.

The sequence was obtained from a woman under 30 in good health. V is TRBV10-3 and J is TRBJ2-2, with D possibly being TRBD2 (5 bases). Material for sequencing was PBMCs. For the CDR3, the DNA is TGTGCCATCAGCAATATAGCGTTCACCGGGGAGCTGTTTTTT. It specifies CAISNIAFTGELFF.